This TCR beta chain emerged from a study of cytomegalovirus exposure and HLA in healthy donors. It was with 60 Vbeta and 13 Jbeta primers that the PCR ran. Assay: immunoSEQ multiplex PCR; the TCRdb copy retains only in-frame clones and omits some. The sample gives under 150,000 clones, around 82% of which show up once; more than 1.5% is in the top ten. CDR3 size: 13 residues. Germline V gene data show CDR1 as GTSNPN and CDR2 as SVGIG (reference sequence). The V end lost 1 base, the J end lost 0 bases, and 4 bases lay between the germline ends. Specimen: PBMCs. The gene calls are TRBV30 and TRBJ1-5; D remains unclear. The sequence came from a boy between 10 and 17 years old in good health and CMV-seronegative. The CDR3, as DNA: TGTGCCTGGAGTGCGGGTAGCAATCAGCCCCAGCATTTT. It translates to CAWSAGSNQPQHF.